This TCR beta chain was retrieved from a study of beta chain features in type 1 diabetes. CD45RO/CCR7/CD25/CD127/CD95/CD27 separated CD4+ naive, central memory, regulatory and stem cell-like memory cells by sorting. This clone was found a few times. This CDR3 contains 13 residues. Per germline, CDR1 MNHEY and CDR2 SVGAGI. The germline V and J ends were trimmed by 5 bases and 0 bases, with 8 bases remaining between them. Every isolated RNA sample was fully reverse transcribed, so sequencing captured expressed TCRB transcripts. Assay used: immunoSEQ multiplex PCR; TCRdb lists only in-frame clones, some missing. Of over 500,000 clones listed, roughly a sixth are singletons.

The V gene is TRBV6-5, the J gene TRBJ2-7; D possibly corresponds to TRBD1 (6 bases). This receptor was obtained from a man between 18 and 35 years old in good health. Sequenced material: naive CD4+ T cells from blood. For the CDR3, the DNA is TGTGCCAGCAGTGGACAGAGCTCCTACGAGCAGTACTTC. This gives the protein CASSGQSSYEQYF.